The next 25 T cell receptor beta chains were all read from a single sample in a study of blood T cell repertoires in COVID-19. Libraries were prepared by immunoSEQ multiplex PCR; TCRdb keeps only in-frame clonotypes and omits some of them. The sample lists 90,000 to 150,000 clones, around nine tenths occurring once. The sequenced sample was peripheral blood. Source of these receptors: a human donor with acute or convalescent COVID-19. The donor label of this sample is uncertain.

The chain employs TRBV4-2 and TRBJ2-2; maybe TRBD2 (5 bases). With 0 bases removed from V and 6 bases from J, the gap between germline ends came to 17 bases. CDR3 length: 17 residues. Germline V gives CDR1 LGHNA, CDR2 YNFKEQ. The CDR3: CASSQDIGERRAGELFF. The CDR3 DNA reads as TGTGCCAGCAGCCAAGATATCGGGGAGAGACGGGCCGGGGAGCTGTTTTTT.

The J gene is TRBJ2-5, the V gene TRBV7-7; TRBD2 matches 7 bases. The CDR3 has 19 amino acids. Looked up from germline, CDR1 is SSHAT and CDR2 is FNYEAQ (reference sequence). The V segment lost 2 bases and the J segment 1 base; nucleotides outside the gene matches: 16. DNA for the CDR3: TGTGCCAGCAGCTTAACCCCCGGGGCGCCCAGCGGGATCCAAGAGACCCAGTACTTC. It yields the protein CASSLTPGAPSGIQETQYF.

J is TRBJ2-1 and V is TRBV3-1 (or the pseudogene TRBV3-2), with TRBD1 matching over 9 bases. The length of the CDR3 is 15 residues. Germline loops: CDR1 LGHDT, CDR2 YNNKEL (reference sequence). The junction had 5 bases not matched to a gene; V was cut back by 1 base and J by 7 bases. As DNA, the CDR3 is TGTGCCAGCAGCCAAGCGGGACAGGGTTTTAATGAGCAGTTCTTC. As protein: CASSQAGQGFNEQFF.

This sequence joins TRBV12-5 and TRBJ2-1, with 12 bases matching TRBD2. V gave up 5 bases and J gave up 3 bases; unmatched junction bases: 17. The CDR3 has 20 residues. The V gene's germline CDR1 is LGHNT and CDR2 FRNRAP. This chain's CDR3 is CASGPSRLAGARRFYNEQFF. CDR3 sequence (DNA): TGTGCTAGTGGTCCTTCCCGACTAGCGGGGGCGCGCCGGTTCTACAATGAGCAGTTCTTC. Drawing the rest from reference TRBV12-5 and TRBJ2-1, the complete variable domain is DARVTQTPRHKVTEMGQEVTMRCQPILGHNTVFWYRQTMMQGLELLAYFRNRAPLDDSGMPKDRFSAEMPDATLATLKIQPSEPRDSAVYFCASGPSRLAGARRFYNEQFFGPGTRLTVL.

This clone has just one count. The gene calls are TRBV5-1 and TRBJ2-6, with 9 bases matching TRBD2. The junction had 10 bases not matched to a gene; V was cut back by 2 bases and J by 4 bases. CDR1 is SGHRS and CDR2 is YFSETQ in the germline V gene. CDR3 length: 18 residues. CDR3 nucleotide sequence: TGCGCCAGCAGCTTCCCCGCTAGCGGGGACGTCGGGGCCAACGTCCTGACTTTC. This codes for CASSFPASGDVGANVLTF.

The chain joins TRBV28 to TRBJ1-1; D not resolved. CDR3 length equals 12 residues. The V gene lost 5 bases and the J gene lost 11 bases, with 15 bases spanning the gap. Per germline, CDR1 MDHEN and CDR2 SYDVKM. The CDR3, as DNA: TGTGCCAGCAGTCCCCTTATCGGGGTGGCTTTCTTT. Translation gives CASSPLIGVAFF.

The V gene is TRBV2, the J gene TRBJ1-1; D is perhaps TRBD1 (5 bases). Germline loops: CDR1 SNHLY, CDR2 FYNNEI. This CDR3 is built from 12 residues. V dropped 2 bases and J dropped 4 bases, with 5 bases sitting between them. The CDR3 here is CASSERGTEAFF. The CDR3 nucleotides are TGTGCCAGCAGTGAAAGGGGCACTGAAGCTTTCTTT.

CDR3 protein: CASSQEPGGNADTQYF. DNA for the CDR3: TGCGCCAGCAGCCAAGAACCGGGGGGTAACGCAGATACGCAGTATTTT. This rearrangement joins TRBV4-3 to TRBJ2-3; TRBD2 agrees at 7 bases. This CDR3 region has 16 residues. The germline V gene has CDR1 LGHNA and CDR2 YSLEER. Germline trimming cut 0 bases from V and 4 bases from J; bases unmatched to any gene: 7.

V is TRBV6-5 and J is TRBJ1-1; 9 bases map to TRBD1. Trimming at V came to 6 bases and at J to 4 bases, leaving 3 bases not matched to a gene. The CDR3 has 13 amino acids. Germline loops: CDR1 MNHEY, CDR2 SVGAGI. The CDR3 loop is CASRQTGGTEAFF. In DNA, the CDR3 is TGTGCCAGCAGGCAGACAGGGGGCACTGAAGCTTTCTTT.

The chain couples TRBV4-1 to TRBJ2-1; 12 nucleotides match TRBD2. The CDR3 is made up of 19 amino acids. CDR1 and CDR2 (germline): MGHRA, YSYEKL. After removal of 1 base from V and 6 bases from J, the junction contained 13 bases not matched to a gene. The CDR3 protein is CASSQGPLAGGPGTNEQFF. The DNA for the CDR3 is TGCGCCAGCAGCCAAGGGCCCCTAGCGGGGGGGCCGGGGACCAATGAGCAGTTCTTC.

V is TRBV9 and J is TRBJ1-1; 9 bases are shared with TRBD1. The V gene end was trimmed by 4 bases and the J gene end by 2 bases; junction bases not matched to a gene: 3. The CDR3 has 14 amino acids. Germline V gene sequence: CDR1 SGDLS, CDR2 YYNGEE. The CDR3 loop reads CASSWGQGNTEAFF. As DNA, the CDR3 is TGTGCCAGCAGCTGGGGACAGGGAAACACTGAAGCTTTCTTT.

This clone was detected a few times. The chain combines TRBV28 with TRBJ1-4; 10 bases fit TRBD1. V was clipped by 4 bases and J by 7 bases; unmatched bases: 12. This CDR3 comprises 17 residues. Germline CDR1 is MDHEN and CDR2 is SYDVKM. The CDR3 loop reads CASSSWGTGEVGEKLFF. CDR3 in DNA: TGTGCCAGCAGTTCCTGGGGGACAGGGGAAGTGGGTGAAAAACTGTTTTTT.

This clone has only a few counts. V and J are TRBV7-9 and TRBJ2-2; D might be TRBD1 (5 bases). Trimming removed 5 bases from V and 7 bases from J, with 11 bases in between. This CDR3 has 13 amino acids. Germline values: CDR1 SEHNR, CDR2 FQNEAQ (reference sequence). The CDR3 is CASSIGASGELFF. CDR3 sequence (DNA): TGTGCCAGCAGCATTGGGGCTAGCGGGGAGCTGTTTTTT.

J is TRBJ2-1 and V is TRBV12-1; the tabulated D call, TRBD2, remains unverified against the DNA. TRBV12-1 is deemed a pseudogene. The CDR3 has 15 amino acids. The CDR3 reads CASSRGLAGLNEQFF. The CDR3 nucleotides read TGTGCCAGCAGCAGAGGACTAGCGGGACTCAATGAGCAGTTCTTC.

The gene calls are TRBV5-8 and TRBJ1-4; D remains ambiguous. Trimming took off 3 bases at V and 5 bases at J, with 26 bases between the two ends. The CDR3 length is 19 residues. Germline V gives CDR1 SGHTS, CDR2 YDEGEE. The chain's CDR3 is CASSSGLPIPGLRNEKLFF. DNA for the CDR3: TGTGCCAGCAGCTCCGGGTTACCAATCCCCGGGTTACGAAATGAAAAACTGTTTTTT.

This clone was detected only once. V gene TRBV27 combines with J gene TRBJ1-2; D is unclear. The germline gives CDR1 MNHEY, CDR2 SMNVEV (reference sequence). V dropped 1 base and J dropped 3 bases, with 9 bases sitting between them. There are 14 residues in the CDR3. The CDR3 here is CASSLYYQDYGYTF. CDR3 nucleotides: TGTGCCAGCAGTTTATATTACCAGGACTATGGCTACACCTTC.

The V gene is TRBV19, the J gene TRBJ1-2; 9 bases agree with TRBD1. Germline lookup yields CDR1 LNHDA and CDR2 SQIVND (reference sequence). The V gene end was trimmed by 4 bases and the J gene end by 5 bases; junction bases not matched to a gene: 11. This CDR3 has 16 residues. The CDR3 nucleotides are TGTGCCAGTAGTAGTTCCGGCCTCGGACAGGGGTATGGCTACACCTTC. The encoded protein is CASSSSGLGQGYGYTF.

This clone has at least ten counts. At the DNA level, this CDR3 is encoded by other sequences in the same sample as well. The rearrangement links TRBV18 to TRBJ2-2, with 7 positions matching TRBD2. The trim removed 0 bases at V and 1 base at J, leaving 2 bases unmatched. The CDR3 loop spans 16 amino acids. Germline V gene lookup returns CDR1 KGHSH and CDR2 LQKENI. This CDR3 is CASSPPTGGNTGELFF. The CDR3 DNA follows: TGTGCCAGCTCACCACCAACGGGAGGGAACACCGGGGAGCTGTTTTTT.

The V and J genes are TRBV5-5 and TRBJ2-2; 7 bases line up with TRBD1. The ends lost 4 bases at V and 5 bases at J; junction bases unmatched: 8. There are 15 residues in the CDR3. Germline assignment: CDR1 SGHKS and CDR2 YYEKEE (reference sequence). This chain's CDR3 is CASSTHRGRTGELFF. The CDR3 DNA reads TGTGCCAGCAGCACCCACAGGGGCCGGACCGGGGAGCTGTTTTTT.

This chain links TRBV4-3 with TRBJ2-2; D is possibly TRBD2 (6 bases). CDR1 is LGHNA and CDR2 is YSLEER in the germline V gene. This CDR3 is built from 17 residues. V lost 0 bases and J 1 base, leaving 12 bases between the germline ends. This CDR3 is CASSQDWGTLNTGELFF. The CDR3 nucleotides are TGCGCCAGCAGCCAAGATTGGGGGACTCTGAACACCGGGGAGCTGTTTTTT.

V gene TRBV3-1 (or the pseudogene TRBV3-2) combines with J gene TRBJ1-1, with unresolved D. CDR1 LGHDT and CDR2 YNNKEL come from the germline V gene (reference sequence). V was cut by 8 bases and J by 6 bases, with 16 bases left in between. The CDR3 totals 13 residues. The CDR3 reads CASGGREVSEAFF. In DNA form, the CDR3 reads TGTGCCAGCGGTGGGAGGGAAGTGTCTGAAGCTTTCTTT.

CDR3 sequence: CASSQEETTETQYF. Here the CDR3 DNA reads TGTGCCAGCAGCCAAGAGGAGACCACCGAGACCCAGTACTTC. This chain uses TRBV3-1 (or the pseudogene TRBV3-2) with TRBJ2-5; D is uncertain. Trimming removed 0 bases at V and 5 bases at J, with 10 bases between. Germline assignment: CDR1 LGHDT and CDR2 YNNKEL (reference sequence). The CDR3 runs to 14 residues.

The rearrangement links TRBV5-1 to TRBJ2-7; tentative D call: TRBD2 (5 bases). The CDR3 has 14 residues. Germline values: CDR1 SGHRS, CDR2 YFSETQ. The germline V and J ends were trimmed by 5 bases and 4 bases, with 16 bases remaining between them. The CDR3 here is CASRRGLGDYEQYF. DNA of the CDR3: TGCGCCAGCAGGCGCGGACTGGGAGATTACGAGCAGTACTTC.

CDR3 in amino acids: CASSSPTATSPFYNEQFF. The CDR3 nucleotides read TGTGCCAGCAGTTCCCCGACAGCAACTAGCCCTTTTTACAATGAGCAGTTCTTC. This rearrangement joins TRBV6-2 or TRBV6-3 to TRBJ2-1, with D perhaps TRBD2 (6 bases). V shed 4 bases and J shed 4 bases, with 23 bases lying between them. The CDR3 runs to 18 residues. From germline, CDR1 is MNHEY and CDR2 SVGEGT.

The rearrangement joins TRBV9 to TRBJ1-6, with a possible D match to TRBD1 (6 bases). The CDR3 loop spans 14 amino acids. Trimming left V 3 bases short and J 4 bases short, with 8 bases between. CDR1 is SGDLS and CDR2 is YYNGEE in the germline V gene. The CDR3 bases are TGTGCCAGCAGCGGGACAGAGTATAATTCACCCCTCCACTTT. It encodes CASSGTEYNSPLHF.